These 7 T cell receptor beta chains were all obtained from the same sample, sequenced in a study of T-cell memory formation after mild COVID-19. One entry per CDR3 protein, called by TCRdb with MiXCR from the 5' RACE reads. Here the sample spans about 190,000 distinct CDR3 sequences, 20% to 25% being singletons. Specimen: PBMCs or a T cell subset sorted from them (not recorded which). The receptors were sampled from an adult woman who had mild COVID-19 (a few samples of this study predate the infection). Cell type and time point are not known.

The chain uses TRBV7-6 and TRBJ2-1, with 7 bases aligning to TRBD2. V was pared by 3 bases and J by 5 bases, with 4 bases of the junction left unmatched. This CDR3 region has 14 residues. Germline V gene sequence: CDR1 SGHVS, CDR2 FNYEAQ. The CDR3, as DNA: TGTGCCAGCAGCTTGCCCGGGACTAACAATGAGCAGTTCTTC. It yields the protein CASSLPGTNNEQFF.

The chain combines TRBV12-3 or TRBV12-4 with TRBJ2-3, with D possibly matching TRBD2 (7 bases). This CDR3 contains 15 residues. V was cut by 6 bases and J by 0 bases, with 13 bases left in between. The CDR3 protein is CASRTRGASTDTQYF. In DNA, the CDR3 is TGTGCCAGCAGGACTCGGGGGGCCAGCACAGATACGCAGTATTTT.

The CDR3 region has the DNA TGTGCCAGCAGACCATGGACAGGGGATCAGCCCCAGCATTTT. Amino acid sequence: CASRPWTGDQPQHF. The chain carries TRBV27 and TRBJ1-5, with 9 bases that match TRBD1. CDR3 length: 14 residues. Trimming at V came to 6 bases and at J to 5 bases, leaving 5 bases not matched to a gene. Germline CDR1 MNHEY, CDR2 SMNVEV (reference sequence).

In this sample, this clonotype turned up once. The chain employs TRBV6-2 or TRBV6-3 and TRBJ2-1; perhaps TRBD2 as D (5 bases). Germline assignment: CDR1 MNHEY and CDR2 SVGEGT. V was pared by 6 bases and J by 5 bases, with 23 bases between. CDR3 length: 17 amino acids. The DNA for the CDR3 is TGTGCCAGCAGCACTAGGCCCGTGGCGAGGCGTAACAATGAGCAGTTCTTC. Its protein is CASSTRPVARRNNEQFF.

The V call is TRBV12-3 or TRBV12-4, the J call TRBJ2-2, with TRBD1 identical over 7 bases. This CDR3 comprises 16 residues. V was clipped by 7 bases and J by 1 base; unmatched bases: 9. The CDR3 spells CASTPTGTVNTGELFF. The CDR3 nucleotides read TGTGCCAGCACCCCAACCGGGACAGTGAACACCGGGGAGCTGTTTTTT.

The chain couples TRBV4-1 to TRBJ2-7; 8 bases align to TRBD1. The CDR3 spans 15 residues. The germline V gene encodes CDR1 MGHRA and CDR2 YSYEKL. Trimming took 3 bases from V and 5 from J; bases not matched to a gene: 9. CDR3: CASSHQDRGFNEQYF. The CDR3 DNA follows: TGCGCCAGCAGCCATCAAGACAGGGGTTTTAACGAGCAGTACTTC.

This clonotype was picked up a small number of times. This chain joins TRBV15 and TRBJ1-1; D remains unclear. V gave up 0 bases and J gave up 0 bases, with 11 bases separating them. This CDR3 is built from 16 residues. Germline V lookup: CDR1 LNHNV, CDR2 YYDKDF (reference sequence). In DNA form, the CDR3 reads TGTGCCACCAGCAGAGATCCGGTCTCATTGAACACTGAAGCTTTCTTT. It translates to CATSRDPVSLNTEAFF. The variable domain in full, completed from reference TRBV15 and TRBJ1-1, reads DAMVIQNPRYQVTQFGKPVTLSCSQTLNHNVMYWYQQKSSQAPKLLFHYYDKDFNNEADTPDNFQSRRPNTSFCFLDIRSPGLGDTAMYLCATSRDPVSLNTEAFFGQGTRLTVV.